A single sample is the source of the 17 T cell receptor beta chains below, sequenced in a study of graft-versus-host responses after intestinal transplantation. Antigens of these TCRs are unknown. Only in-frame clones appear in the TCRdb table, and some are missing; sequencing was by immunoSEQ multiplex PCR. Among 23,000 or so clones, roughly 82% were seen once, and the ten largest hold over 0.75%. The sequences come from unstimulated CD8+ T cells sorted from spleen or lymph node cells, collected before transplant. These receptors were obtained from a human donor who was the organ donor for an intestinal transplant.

CDR3 sequence reads: CASSQGQGLGGSPLHF. The CDR3 DNA reads as TGCGCCAGCAGCCAAGGTCAGGGGCTGGGGGGTTCACCCCTCCACTTT. The genes are TRBV4-1 and TRBJ1-6, with a possible D match to TRBD1 (6 bases). The CDR3 totals 16 residues. V was pared by 1 base and J by 9 bases, with 16 bases between. Germline V CDR1 and CDR2: MGHRA, YSYEKL.

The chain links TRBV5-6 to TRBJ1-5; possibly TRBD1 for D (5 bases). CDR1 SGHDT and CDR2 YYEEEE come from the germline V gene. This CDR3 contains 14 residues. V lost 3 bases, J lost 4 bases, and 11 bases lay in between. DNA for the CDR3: TGTGCCAGCAGCTCCGGATGGGGGAATCAGCCCCAGCATTTT. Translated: CASSSGWGNQPQHF. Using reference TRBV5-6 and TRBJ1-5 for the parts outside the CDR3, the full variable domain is DAGVTQSPTHLIKTRGQQVTLRCSPKSGHDTVSWYQQALGQGPQFIFQYYEEEERQRGNFPDRFSGHQFPNYSSELNVNALLLGDSALYLCASSSGWGNQPQHFGDGTRLSIL.

CDR3 in DNA: TGTGCCAGCAGGTCGGGGACCGCCGGGCTTTACGAGCAGTACTTC. Translated, it gives CASRSGTAGLYEQYF. V gene TRBV6-5 combines with J gene TRBJ2-7; D is perhaps TRBD1 or TRBD2 (5 bases each). The CDR3 spans 15 residues. Germline V gives CDR1 MNHEY, CDR2 SVGAGI. The ends were cut back, 6 bases at V and 4 bases at J, with 19 bases in the middle.

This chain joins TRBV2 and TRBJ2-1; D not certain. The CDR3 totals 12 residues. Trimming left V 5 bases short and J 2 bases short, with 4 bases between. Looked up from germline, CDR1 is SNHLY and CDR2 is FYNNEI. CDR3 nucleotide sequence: TGTGCCAGCAGTCCCCCCTACAATGAGCAGTTCTTC. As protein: CASSPPYNEQFF.

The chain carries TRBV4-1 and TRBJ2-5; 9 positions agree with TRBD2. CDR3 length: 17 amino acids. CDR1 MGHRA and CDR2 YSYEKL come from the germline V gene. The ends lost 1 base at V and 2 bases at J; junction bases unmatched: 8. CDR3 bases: TGCGCCAGCAGCCAAGTTAGCGGGAGTGAGGATCAAGAGACCCAGTACTTC. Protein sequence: CASSQVSGSEDQETQYF.

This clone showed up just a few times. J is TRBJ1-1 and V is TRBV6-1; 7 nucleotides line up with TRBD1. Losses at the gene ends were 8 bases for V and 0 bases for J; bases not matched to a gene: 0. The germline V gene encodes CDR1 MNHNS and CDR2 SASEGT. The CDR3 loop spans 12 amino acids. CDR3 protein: CASGTVNTEAFF. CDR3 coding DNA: TGTGCCAGCGGGACAGTGAACACTGAAGCTTTCTTT.

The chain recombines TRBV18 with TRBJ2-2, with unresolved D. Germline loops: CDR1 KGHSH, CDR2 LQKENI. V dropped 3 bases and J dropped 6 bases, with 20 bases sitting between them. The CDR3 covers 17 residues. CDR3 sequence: CASSPRILDGYPGELFF. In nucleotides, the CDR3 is TGTGCCAGCTCACCTCGAATTCTGGACGGTTATCCCGGGGAGCTGTTTTTT.

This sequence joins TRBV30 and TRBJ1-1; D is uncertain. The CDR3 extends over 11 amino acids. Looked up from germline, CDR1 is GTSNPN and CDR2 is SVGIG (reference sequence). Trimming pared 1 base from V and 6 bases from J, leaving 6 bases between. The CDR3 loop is CAWSESPEAFF. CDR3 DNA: TGTGCCTGGAGTGAGAGTCCTGAAGCTTTCTTT.

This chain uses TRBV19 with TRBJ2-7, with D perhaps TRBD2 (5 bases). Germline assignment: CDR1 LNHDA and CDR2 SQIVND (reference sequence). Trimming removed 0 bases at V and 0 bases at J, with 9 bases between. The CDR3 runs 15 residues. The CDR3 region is CASSIDSASSYEQYF. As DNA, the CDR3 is TGTGCCAGTAGTATAGATAGCGCTAGCTCCTACGAGCAGTACTTC.

The CDR3 loop reads CASSMIWISYGYTF. CDR3 nucleotide sequence: TGTGCCAGTAGTATGATCTGGATATCCTATGGCTACACCTTC. The rearrangement uses TRBV19 and TRBJ1-2; D is undetermined. Trimming stripped 3 bases from V and 4 bases from J, with 12 bases between. CDR3 length: 14 amino acids. From germline, CDR1 is LNHDA and CDR2 SQIVND (reference sequence).

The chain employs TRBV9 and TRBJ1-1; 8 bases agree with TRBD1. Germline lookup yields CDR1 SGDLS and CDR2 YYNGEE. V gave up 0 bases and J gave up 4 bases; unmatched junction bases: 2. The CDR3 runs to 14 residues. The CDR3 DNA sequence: TGTGCCAGCAGCGTAGGACAGGGGTTCACTGAAGCTTTCTTT. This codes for CASSVGQGFTEAFF. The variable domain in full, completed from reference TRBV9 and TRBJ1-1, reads DSGVTQTPKHLITATGQRVTLRCSPRSGDLSVYWYQQSLDQGLQFLIQYYNGEERAKGNILERFSAQQFPDLHSELNLSSLELGDSALYFCASSVGQGFTEAFFGQGTRLTVV.

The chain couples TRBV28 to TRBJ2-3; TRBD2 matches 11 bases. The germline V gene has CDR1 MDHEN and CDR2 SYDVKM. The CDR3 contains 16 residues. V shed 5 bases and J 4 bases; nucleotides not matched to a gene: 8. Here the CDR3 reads CASSLLAGEVPDTQYF. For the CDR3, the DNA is TGTGCCAGCAGTCTACTAGCGGGAGAGGTACCAGATACGCAGTATTTT. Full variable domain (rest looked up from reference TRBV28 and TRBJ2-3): DVKVTQSSRYLVKRTGEKVFLECVQDMDHENMFWYRQDPGLGLRLIYFSYDVKMKEKGDIPEGYSVSREKKERFSLILESASTNQTSMYLCASSLLAGEVPDTQYFGPGTRLTVL.

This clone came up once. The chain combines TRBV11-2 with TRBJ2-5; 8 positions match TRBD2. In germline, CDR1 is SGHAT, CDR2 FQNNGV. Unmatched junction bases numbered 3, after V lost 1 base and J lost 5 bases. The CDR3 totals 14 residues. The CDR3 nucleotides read TGTGCCAGCAGCTTAGGGACTAGCAGGGAGACCCAGTACTTC. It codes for CASSLGTSRETQYF. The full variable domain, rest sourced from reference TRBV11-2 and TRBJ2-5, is EAGVAQSPRYKIIEKRQSVAFWCNPISGHATLYWYQQILGQGPKLLIQFQNNGVVDDSQLPKDRFSAERLKGVDSTLKIQPAKLEDSAVYLCASSLGTSRETQYFGPGTRLLVL.

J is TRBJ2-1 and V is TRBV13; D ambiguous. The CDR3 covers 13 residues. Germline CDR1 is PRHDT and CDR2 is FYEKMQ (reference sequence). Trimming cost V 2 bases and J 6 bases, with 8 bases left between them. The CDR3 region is CASSLSSLNEQFF. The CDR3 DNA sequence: TGTGCCAGCAGCTTATCCAGTCTCAATGAGCAGTTCTTC.

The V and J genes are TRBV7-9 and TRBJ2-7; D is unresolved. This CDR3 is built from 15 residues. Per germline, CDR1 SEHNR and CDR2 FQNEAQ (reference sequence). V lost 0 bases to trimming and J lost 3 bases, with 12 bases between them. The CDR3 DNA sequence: TGTGCCAGCAGCTTAGCGGAGACTTTCAACTACGAGCAGTACTTC. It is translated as CASSLAETFNYEQYF.

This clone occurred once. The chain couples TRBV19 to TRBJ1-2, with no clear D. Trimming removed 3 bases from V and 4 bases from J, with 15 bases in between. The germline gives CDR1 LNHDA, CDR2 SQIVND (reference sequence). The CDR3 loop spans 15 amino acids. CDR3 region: CASSMTVGSFYGYTF. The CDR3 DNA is TGTGCCAGTAGTATGACGGTGGGTTCCTTCTATGGCTACACCTTC.

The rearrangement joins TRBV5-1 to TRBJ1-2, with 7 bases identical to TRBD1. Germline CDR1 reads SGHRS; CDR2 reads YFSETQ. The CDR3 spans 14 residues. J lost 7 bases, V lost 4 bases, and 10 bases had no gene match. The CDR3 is CASSEGTAPRGYTF. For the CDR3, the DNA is TGCGCCAGCAGCGAAGGGACAGCCCCCCGTGGCTACACCTTC.